These 21 T cell receptor beta chains originate from one sample sequenced in a study of shared clonotypes between healthy human individuals (dated by TCRdb to about 2020). Libraries were prepared through the immunoSEQ multiplex PCR assay. TCRdb holds this immuneACCESS table with in-frame rearrangements only. Some clones are missing; in checked studies, unresolved V genes explain under half, and the rest has no known cause. Here the sample has 2 million to 3 million clones; more than 90% occur a single time. The ten largest clones add up to 0.11% to 0.15% of the sample. The sample consisted of naive CD4+ T cells sorted from blood. The cell subset or site tag for this specimen amounts to: CD45RA+ positively selected. The receptor set was obtained from a man aged 18-30 years in good health.

The chain has TRBV4-1 and TRBJ1-5; unclear D gene. Looked up from germline, CDR1 is MGHRA and CDR2 is YSYEKL. Trimming removed 4 bases from V and 1 base from J, with 5 bases in between. This CDR3 region has 13 residues. The CDR3 region has the DNA TGCGCCAGCAGCCTGGGCAGCAATCAGCCCCAGCATTTT. Translation gives CASSLGSNQPQHF.

V and J are TRBV27 and TRBJ1-1, with D tentatively TRBD1 (5 bases). The CDR3 is made up of 15 amino acids. Trimming removed 4 bases from V and 1 base from J, with 13 bases in between. CDR1 and CDR2 from the germline V gene are MNHEY and SMNVEV (reference sequence). In DNA form, the CDR3 reads TGTGCCAGCAGTTCCGGCGGAGGGGAGAACACTGAAGCTTTCTTT. Translation: CASSSGGGENTEAFF.

The V call is TRBV11-3, the J call TRBJ2-5; 14 positions agree with TRBD2. Germline trimming cut 5 bases from V and 3 bases from J; bases unmatched to any gene: 5. Germline CDR1 and CDR2: SGHNT and YENEEA. The CDR3 runs 16 residues. The chain's CDR3 is CASSKGLAGEKETQYF. In DNA, the CDR3 is TGTGCCAGCAGCAAGGGACTAGCGGGGGAGAAAGAGACCCAGTACTTC. Full variable domain (outside the CDR3, taken from reference TRBV11-3 and TRBJ2-5): EAGVVQSPRYKIIEKKQPVAFWCNPISGHNTLYWYLQNLGQGPELLIRYENEEAVDDSQLPKDRFSAERLKGVDSTLKIQPAELGDSAVYLCASSKGLAGEKETQYFGPGTRLLVL.

This clone was counted only a few times. This chain connects TRBV5-1 to TRBJ1-1; D is uncertain. V lost 4 bases, J lost 1 base, and 14 bases lay in between. Germline V gene sequence: CDR1 SGHRS, CDR2 YFSETQ. The CDR3 length is 15 residues. The CDR3 DNA sequence: TGCGCCAGCAGCACCCAATCCATGGAGAACACTGAAGCTTTCTTT. Protein: CASSTQSMENTEAFF.

This clone was detected only once. The chain employs TRBV5-6 and TRBJ1-6; 7 nucleotides line up with TRBD1. The CDR3 consists of 16 residues. V shed 2 bases, J shed 15 bases, and the junction held 17 bases outside the gene matches. CDR1 and CDR2 from the germline V gene are SGHDT and YYEEEE. CDR3 in amino acids: CASSFGPGQTLRYLHF. The CDR3, as DNA: TGTGCCAGCAGCTTTGGTCCGGGACAGACCCTTCGGTACCTCCACTTT.

Only one count was recorded for this clone. The chain joins TRBV6-6 to TRBJ1-5; a weak D match, TRBD1 (6 bases). The CDR3 runs 15 residues. CDR1 is MNHNY, CDR2 SVGAGI, per germline (reference sequence). The V gene lost 6 bases and the J gene lost 6 bases, with 18 bases spanning the gap. The CDR3 DNA reads TGTGCCAGCAGCACGCAGGGGCCGCTCATTCAGCCCCAGCATTTT. Residues: CASSTQGPLIQPQHF.

J is TRBJ2-7 and V is TRBV6-1; tentative D call: TRBD2 (7 bases). Per germline, CDR1 MNHNS and CDR2 SASEGT. V lost 4 bases and J 6 bases, leaving 13 bases between the germline ends. The CDR3 loop spans 13 amino acids. For the CDR3, the DNA is TGTGCCAGCAGTGGGGGGGGGACACGCGAGCAGTACTTC. It translates to CASSGGGTREQYF.

The chain uses TRBV5-1 and TRBJ2-7; weak D call: TRBD1 (5 bases). V was cut by 1 base and J by 2 bases, with 10 bases left in between. This CDR3 is built from 14 residues. The V gene's germline CDR1 is SGHRS and CDR2 YFSETQ. This chain's CDR3 is CASSLTGFTYEQYF. CDR3 bases: TGCGCCAGCAGCTTGACAGGTTTCACCTACGAGCAGTACTTC.

The chain is built from TRBV4-3 and TRBJ2-1, with a weak D call TRBD1 (6 bases). Germline V gene sequence: CDR1 LGHNA, CDR2 YSLEER. Trimming took 0 bases from V and 4 from J, leaving 13 bases between them. The CDR3 is 16 amino acids. The CDR3 loop reads CASSQEFEQGYNEQFF. CDR3 DNA: TGCGCCAGCAGCCAAGAATTTGAACAGGGATACAATGAGCAGTTCTTC.

As regards this clone: Other DNA sequences in this specimen translate into the identical CDR3. The genes are TRBV5-1 and TRBJ2-2; D perhaps matches TRBD2 (5 bases). Germline V lookup: CDR1 SGHRS, CDR2 YFSETQ. Trimming took off 1 base at V and 0 bases at J, with 7 bases between the two ends. The CDR3 has 15 residues. As DNA, the CDR3 is TGCGCCAGCAGCTTGACGGGATCGAACACCGGGGAGCTGTTTTTT. This sequence encodes CASSLTGSNTGELFF.

The chain has TRBV19 and TRBJ1-4, with D maybe TRBD1 (6 bases). Germline CDR1 is LNHDA and CDR2 is SQIVND (reference sequence). The CDR3 runs 15 residues. Trimming left V 5 bases short and J 5 bases short, with 15 bases between. CDR3 in amino acids: CASSHTGKTNEKLFF. The CDR3 DNA sequence: TGTGCCAGTAGTCATACAGGGAAGACGAATGAAAAACTGTTTTTT.

The V call is TRBV5-1, the J call TRBJ1-2; D gene ambiguous. Trimming removed 7 bases at V and 4 bases at J, with 14 bases between. This CDR3 spans 13 amino acids. Germline V gene sequence: CDR1 SGHRS, CDR2 YFSETQ. The CDR3 bases are TGCGCCAGCCGCCCAACAGAGTCCTATGGCTACACCTTC. Its protein product is CASRPTESYGYTF.

V usage is TRBV30 and J usage is TRBJ1-1; D uncertain. The CDR3 runs to 13 residues. V lost 2 bases to trimming and J lost 3 bases, with 10 bases between them. CDR1 GTSNPN and CDR2 SVGIG come from the germline V gene (reference sequence). The CDR3 region has the DNA TGTGCCTGGAGTTTCCGGTTTGACACTGAAGCTTTCTTT. Protein: CAWSFRFDTEAFF.

The V call is TRBV18, the J call TRBJ2-5; no clear D. CDR3 size: 15 residues. CDR1 is KGHSH and CDR2 is LQKENI in the germline V gene. Trimming removed 3 bases at V and 2 bases at J, with 13 bases between. CDR3: CASSPGYGKQETQYF. The CDR3 DNA sequence: TGTGCCAGCTCACCGGGCTATGGGAAGCAAGAGACCCAGTACTTC.

This chain uses TRBV6-6 with TRBJ2-3, with TRBD1 matching over 8 bases. CDR1 and CDR2 from the germline V gene are MNHNY and SVGAGI (reference sequence). V was clipped by 6 bases and J by 6 bases; unmatched bases: 14. This CDR3 contains 16 residues. CDR3 coding DNA: TGTGCCAGCAGGAGTCAGGGGGCGCCATCTTCTGATACGCAGTATTTT. Translated, it gives CASRSQGAPSSDTQYF.

The rearrangement links TRBV7-9 to TRBJ2-1, with 8 nucleotides matching TRBD1. Germline V CDR1 and CDR2: SEHNR, FQNEAQ (reference sequence). The CDR3 consists of 16 residues. After removal of 5 bases from V and 0 bases from J, the junction contained 6 bases not matched to a gene. The CDR3 DNA reads as TGTGCCAGCAGCACCCACAGGGGGACCTCCTACAATGAGCAGTTCTTC. Protein: CASSTHRGTSYNEQFF. Full variable domain (rest looked up from reference TRBV7-9 and TRBJ2-1): DTGVSQNPRHKITKRGQNVTFRCDPISEHNRLYWYRQTLGQGPEFLTYFQNEAQLEKSRLLSDRFSAERPKGSFSTLEIQRTEQGDSAMYLCASSTHRGTSYNEQFFGPGTRLTVL.

About this clone: The sample holds other DNA sequences that translate to the same CDR3. The rearrangement joins TRBV5-1 to TRBJ2-1; 8 nucleotides align to TRBD2. The CDR3 length is 15 residues. Germline CDR1 reads SGHRS; CDR2 reads YFSETQ. Germline trimming cut 2 bases from V and 0 bases from J; bases unmatched to any gene: 1. This CDR3 is CASSFSGSSYNEQFF. The CDR3 nucleotides read TGCGCCAGCAGCTTCAGCGGGAGCTCCTACAATGAGCAGTTCTTC.

V gene TRBV11-3 combines with J gene TRBJ1-1; the match to TRBD1 covers 8 bases. With V trimmed by 4 bases and J by 0 bases, 7 bases remained unmatched. This CDR3 is 16 amino acids long. The germline V gene encodes CDR1 SGHNT and CDR2 YENEEA. The CDR3: CASSSGTGKMNTEAFF. In DNA, the CDR3 is TGTGCCAGCAGCTCGGGGACAGGAAAAATGAACACTGAAGCTTTCTTT.

The J gene is TRBJ2-7, the V gene TRBV28, with D perhaps matching TRBD1 (6 bases). Between the trimmed V and J ends, which lost 6 bases and 2 bases, there was a span of 17 bases. The CDR3 runs 15 residues. Germline V gene data show CDR1 as MDHEN and CDR2 as SYDVKM. CDR3 bases: TGTGCCAGCAGAACGGGTGGGGGCTCAACCTACGAGCAGTACTTC. Translating it yields CASRTGGGSTYEQYF. Filled out from reference TRBV28 and TRBJ2-7, the complete variable domain reads DVKVTQSSRYLVKRTGEKVFLECVQDMDHENMFWYRQDPGLGLRLIYFSYDVKMKEKGDIPEGYSVSREKKERFSLILESASTNQTSMYLCASRTGGGSTYEQYFGPGTRLTVT.

The gene calls are TRBV21-1 and TRBJ1-2; the table's TRBD1 call for D was not verified on the DNA. TRBV21-1 is assigned pseudogene status. The CDR3 is made up of 17 amino acids. Here the CDR3 DNA reads TGTGCCAGCAGCAAAGCTACAGGGCTTGAAGGGTCCCATGGCTACACCTTC. This encodes CASSKATGLEGSHGYTF.

About this clone itself: Distinct nucleotide sequences in the sample also encode this CDR3. The chain employs TRBV6-5 and TRBJ2-3, with D perhaps TRBD1 (5 bases). The CDR3 loop spans 13 amino acids. V lost 2 bases and J lost 6, with 9 bases in between. Germline CDR1 and CDR2: MNHEY and SVGAGI. DNA for the CDR3: TGTGCCAGCAGTTACAGGGGTGTCGATACGCAGTATTTT. It specifies CASSYRGVDTQYF.